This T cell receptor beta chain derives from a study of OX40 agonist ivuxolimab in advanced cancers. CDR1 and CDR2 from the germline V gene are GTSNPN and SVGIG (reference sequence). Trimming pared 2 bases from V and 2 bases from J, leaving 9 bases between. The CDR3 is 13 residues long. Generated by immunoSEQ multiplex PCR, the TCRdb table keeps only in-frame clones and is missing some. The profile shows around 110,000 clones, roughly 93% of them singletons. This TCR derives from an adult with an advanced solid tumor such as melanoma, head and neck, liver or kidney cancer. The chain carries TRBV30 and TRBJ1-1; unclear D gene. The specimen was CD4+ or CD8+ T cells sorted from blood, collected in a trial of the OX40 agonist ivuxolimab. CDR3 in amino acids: CAWSKNANTEAFF. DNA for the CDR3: TGTGCCTGGAGTAAAAATGCTAACACTGAAGCTTTCTTT.